This TCR beta chain stems from a study of cytomegalovirus exposure and HLA in healthy donors. Looked up from germline, CDR1 is SSHAT and CDR2 is FNYEAQ (reference sequence). CDR3 size: 16 residues. The PCR had 60 Vbeta and 13 Jbeta primers. Clones were read by immunoSEQ multiplex PCR, and TCRdb kept only the in-frame ones, dropping some. The sample carries 200,000 to 300,000 clones, roughly 86% recorded once. There were likely unrecorded immune exposures, though donors were nominally healthy when sampled. Study-wide findings and caveats: The sole available immune exposure information was CMV serostatus.

Turning to this clone: Its antigen remains unidentified. A junction end diverges from the germline sequence, so it may reflect a read error.

The gene calls are TRBV7-7 and TRBJ2-3; 11 bases are a match to TRBD2. Sequencing was performed on PBMCs. The TCR sequence derives from a woman between 40 and 55 years old in good health and CMV-seropositive. Here the CDR3 reads CASSQRLAGPTDTQYF. For the CDR3, the DNA is TGTGCTAGCAGCCAGCGACTAGCGGGGCCCACAGATACGCAGTATTTT.